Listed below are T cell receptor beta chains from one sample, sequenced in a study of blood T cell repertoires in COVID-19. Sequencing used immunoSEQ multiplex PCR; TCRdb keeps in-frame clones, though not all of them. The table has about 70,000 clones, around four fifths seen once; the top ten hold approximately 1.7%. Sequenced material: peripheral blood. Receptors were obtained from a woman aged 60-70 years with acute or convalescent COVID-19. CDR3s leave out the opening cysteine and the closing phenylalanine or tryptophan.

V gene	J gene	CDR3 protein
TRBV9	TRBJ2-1	ASSVGVSGRVEQF
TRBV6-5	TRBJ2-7	ASSSGQGDAYEQY
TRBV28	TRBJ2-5	ASSLMGLAGKETQY
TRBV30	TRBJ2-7	AWDPGQGTPEDVQY
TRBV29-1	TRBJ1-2	SATGEGYGYT
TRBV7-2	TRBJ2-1	ASSLGGLAGESKF
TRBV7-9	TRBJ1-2	ASSLGNSQGGYT
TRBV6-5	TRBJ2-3	ASSLLAGASDTQY
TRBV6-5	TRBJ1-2	ASGTAYYGYT
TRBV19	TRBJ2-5	ASRSRETGETQY
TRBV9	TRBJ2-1	ASSVVPDTSEQF
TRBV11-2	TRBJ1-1	ASSLVRAEAF
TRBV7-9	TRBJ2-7	ASSVTGTSGDEQY
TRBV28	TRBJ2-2	ASHANTGELF
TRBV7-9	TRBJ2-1	ASSLTGAYNEQF
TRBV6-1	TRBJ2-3	ASSEPSGEEDTQY
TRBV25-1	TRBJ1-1	ASRQTGLSTEAF
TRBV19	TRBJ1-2	ASSIRGGLETGYT
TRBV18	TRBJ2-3	ASSPTDRGGTDTQY
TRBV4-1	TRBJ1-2	ASSQDPFFGYT
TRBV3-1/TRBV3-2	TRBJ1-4	ASSPRQGFGEKLF
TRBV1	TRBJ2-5	TSSQDLDRGRETQY
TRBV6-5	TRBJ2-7	ASGLTPSEQY
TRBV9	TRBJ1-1	ASSVEGDTEAF
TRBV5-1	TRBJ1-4	ASSLEGKEKLF
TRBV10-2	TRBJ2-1	ASSEAVAGNNEQF
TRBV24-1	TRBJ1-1	ATSASDYGTEAF
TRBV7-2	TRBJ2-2	ASGPGHPNTGELF
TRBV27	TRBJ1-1	ASRQTGENTEAF
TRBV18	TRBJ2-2	ASSPDLNNGELF
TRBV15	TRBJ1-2	ATSRRQLYGYT
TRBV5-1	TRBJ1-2	ASSDRENYGYT
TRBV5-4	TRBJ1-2	ASSLAGQVKAGGYT
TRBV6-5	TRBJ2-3	ASSYSIADTDTQY
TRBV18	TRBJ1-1	ASSPGTRTVWNTEAF
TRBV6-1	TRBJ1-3	ASSDTYSGNTIY
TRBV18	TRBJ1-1	ASRVGTVETTEAF
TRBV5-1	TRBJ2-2	ASSLGGGPLVGLAGELF
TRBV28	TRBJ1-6	ASRQGRSPLH
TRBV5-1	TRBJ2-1	ASSLRLGASYNEQF
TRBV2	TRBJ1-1	ASSDGNRVRIAF
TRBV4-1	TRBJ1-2	ASSQVGNYGYT
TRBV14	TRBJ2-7	ASSQDIVEKQY
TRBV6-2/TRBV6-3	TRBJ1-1	ASSYDRGSSTEAF
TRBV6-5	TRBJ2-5	ASGSDPVQETQY
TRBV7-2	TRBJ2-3	ASSFQAAPDTQY
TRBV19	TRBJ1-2	ASSIVTGGAYGYT
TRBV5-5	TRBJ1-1	ASSLTGQGGTEAF
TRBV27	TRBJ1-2	ASRPFIPGDNYGYT
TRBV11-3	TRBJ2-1	ASSLFSYNEQF
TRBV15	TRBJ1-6	ATSRDPGQSNSPLH
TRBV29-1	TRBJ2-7	SVGGSGTGYEQY
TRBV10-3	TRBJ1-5	AISEIGGVGQPQH
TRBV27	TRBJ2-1	ASSLSLAGYNEQF
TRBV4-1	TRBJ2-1	ASSQEAAGGGNEQF
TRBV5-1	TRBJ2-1	ASSLVPGGSYNEQF
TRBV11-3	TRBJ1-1	ASSRTSNTEAF
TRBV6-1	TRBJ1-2	ASSEQGSGGYT
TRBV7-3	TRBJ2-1	ASSVQQASGGIHEQF
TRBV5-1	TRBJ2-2	ASSPQAGTGTGELF